A single sample is the source of the 14 T cell receptor beta chains below, sequenced in a study of blood T cell repertoires in COVID-19. TCRdb's copy holds only in-frame clones and misses some; the assay was immunoSEQ multiplex PCR. This table holds about 400,000 clones, around 87% found once. Sequenced input: PBMCs or T cells enriched from blood (not recorded which). The source is a woman aged 25 to 45 with acute COVID-19.

This chain joins TRBV18 and TRBJ1-3; D is possibly TRBD1 (5 bases). This CDR3 has 15 amino acids. The germline V and J ends were trimmed by 0 bases and 2 bases, with 8 bases remaining between them. The germline V gene encodes CDR1 KGHSH and CDR2 LQKENI. CDR3 protein: CASSPPARAGNTIYF. DNA of the CDR3: TGTGCCAGCTCACCACCGGCCAGGGCTGGAAACACCATATATTTT.

This clone was counted a few times. J is TRBJ1-6 and V is TRBV19; TRBD1 matches 8 bases. The CDR3 has 15 residues. In germline, CDR1 is LNHDA, CDR2 SQIVND (reference sequence). V lost 6 bases and J lost 7; bases outside the gene matches: 8. The CDR3 region has the DNA TGTGCCAGTAGAAACCCAGGGGGCGTGAATTCACCCCTCCACTTT. It codes for CASRNPGGVNSPLHF.

The chain carries TRBV3-1 (or the pseudogene TRBV3-2) and TRBJ1-6; TRBD1 agrees at 7 bases. J was trimmed by 7 bases and V by 5 bases; bases with no gene match: 8. CDR3 length: 15 residues. The germline V gene has CDR1 LGHDT and CDR2 YNNKEL (reference sequence). CDR3: CASSSRQGGNSPLHF. CDR3 bases: TGTGCCAGCAGCTCCCGACAGGGCGGAAATTCACCCCTCCACTTT.

V usage is TRBV24-1 and J usage is TRBJ2-3; possible D gene TRBD1, 6 bases. V was clipped by 3 bases and J by 1 base, with 16 bases between them. Per germline, CDR1 KGHDR and CDR2 SFDVKD. The CDR3 has 17 residues. The CDR3 DNA reads TGTGCCACCAGTGATCCCCTTGACAGGTTGGGCACAGATACGCAGTATTTT. Its protein product is CATSDPLDRLGTDTQYF.

This chain joins TRBV19 and TRBJ1-1; 7 positions agree with TRBD1. Trimming took 3 bases from V and 8 from J; bases not matched to a gene: 9. CDR3 length equals 14 residues. The germline V gene encodes CDR1 LNHDA and CDR2 SQIVND (reference sequence). The CDR3 bases are TGTGCCAGTAGTATGGATACAGGGGATGCCGAAGCTTTCTTT. This sequence encodes CASSMDTGDAEAFF.

As to this clone: The DNA is left out, because the CDR3 cannot be placed on it with certainty; the CDR3 is given as TCRdb lists it. The V and J genes are TRBV9 and TRBJ1-2; the tabulated D call, TRBD1, remains unverified against the DNA. Germline CDR1 is SGDLS and CDR2 is YYNGEE. The CDR3 comprises 13 residues, both ends counted. The CDR3 region is CASSVVGQGTQTF.

For the CDR3, the DNA is TGTGCCAGAAGCCTCCAAGATACGGACTATGGCTACACCTTC. It translates to CARSLQDTDYGYTF. This chain uses TRBV5-3 with TRBJ1-2; no definite D call. TRBV5-3 is marked as an open reading frame, function uncertain. Trimming stripped 4 bases from V and 3 bases from J, with 13 bases between. This CDR3 region has 14 residues.

CDR3 sequence reads: CASSQEVTASYEQYF. For the CDR3, the DNA is TGTGCCAGCAGTCAGGAAGTTACTGCCTCCTACGAGCAGTACTTC. The chain carries TRBV28 and TRBJ2-7, with D unclear. CDR3 length: 15 residues. V lost 5 bases to trimming and J lost 0 bases, with 14 bases between them. Germline values: CDR1 MDHEN, CDR2 SYDVKM.

Written as DNA, the CDR3 is TGTGCCAGCAGACCCACGTCCAGGGCGGATTCACCCCTCCACTTT. Amino acids: CASRPTSRADSPLHF. This chain joins TRBV27 and TRBJ1-6, with D possibly being TRBD1 (5 bases). CDR1 and CDR2 (germline): MNHEY, SMNVEV (reference sequence). This CDR3 comprises 15 residues. With 6 bases removed from V and 8 bases from J, the gap between germline ends came to 17 bases.

The J gene is TRBJ1-2, the V gene TRBV9; D is unresolved. Per germline, CDR1 SGDLS and CDR2 YYNGEE. The V end lost 3 bases, the J end lost 1 base, and 10 bases lay between the germline ends. The CDR3 has 14 amino acids. CDR3 region: CASSAREGNYGYTF. CDR3 nucleotide sequence: TGTGCCAGCAGCGCTCGGGAGGGTAACTATGGCTACACCTTC. The variable domain in full, with the rest retrieved from reference TRBV9 and TRBJ1-2, is DSGVTQTPKHLITATGQRVTLRCSPRSGDLSVYWYQQSLDQGLQFLIQYYNGEERAKGNILERFSAQQFPDLHSELNLSSLELGDSALYFCASSAREGNYGYTFGSGTRLTVV.

Here the CDR3 DNA reads TGTGCCAGCAGCCCCGTCCTTCAGGGCCACTATGGCTACACCTTC. It codes for CASSPVLQGHYGYTF. V and J are TRBV7-2 and TRBJ1-2, with D perhaps TRBD1 (5 bases). Germline V gene data show CDR1 as SGHTA and CDR2 as FQGNSA. Trimming pared 5 bases from V and 3 bases from J, leaving 16 bases between. This CDR3 is 15 amino acids long.

To note about this clone: A junction boundary mismatches the germline segment, possibly from a read error. CDR3 DNA: TGTGCCAGCAGATACTCGACAGTAGACACAGATACGCAGTATTTT. It encodes CASRYSTVDTDTQYF. The chain carries TRBV6-5 and TRBJ2-3, with D possibly matching TRBD1 (5 bases). CDR1 is MNHEY and CDR2 is SVGAGI in the germline V gene. This CDR3 has 15 residues.

This rearrangement joins TRBV19 to TRBJ2-1; D gene unclear. CDR1 LNHDA and CDR2 SQIVND come from the germline V gene (reference sequence). The CDR3 spans 13 residues. The germline V and J ends were trimmed by 3 bases and 10 bases, with 13 bases remaining between them. This CDR3 is CASSIRGRAEQFF. The CDR3 nucleotides read TGTGCCAGTAGTATCAGAGGCCGCGCCGAGCAGTTCTTC.

The chain couples TRBV4-1 to TRBJ2-3; 9 nucleotides align to TRBD2. Germline lookup yields CDR1 MGHRA and CDR2 YSYEKL. V lost 3 bases, J lost 7 bases, and 8 bases stayed unmatched. The CDR3 is 15 amino acids. CDR3 sequence reads: CASSQSGLARNTQYF. The CDR3 bases are TGCGCCAGCAGCCAGTCGGGACTAGCTAGGAATACGCAGTATTTT.